A selection of T cell receptor beta chains follows, all from one sample in a study of blood T cell repertoires in COVID-19. The table came from immunoSEQ multiplex PCR; TCRdb's copy has only in-frame clones and leaves some out. Among fewer than 350,000 clones listed, more than 80% were seen once. Input material: PBMCs or T cells enriched from blood (not recorded which). These receptors all come from a woman in her thirties with acute COVID-19. Both conserved end residues are part of each CDR3.

j_call: TRBJ1-5; v_call: TRBV24-1; cdr3_aa: CATSDPGTGPSNQPQHF
j_call: TRBJ2-5; v_call: TRBV5-1; cdr3_aa: CASSLRLAGVETQYF
j_call: TRBJ1-1; v_call: TRBV2; cdr3_aa: CASSHTNTEAFF
j_call: TRBJ1-4; v_call: TRBV27; cdr3_aa: CASSADRSNEKLFF
j_call: TRBJ1-1; v_call: TRBV3-1/TRBV3-2; cdr3_aa: CASSQDNQGMGTEAFF
j_call: TRBJ2-1; v_call: TRBV10-3; cdr3_aa: CAIGGAGRTSYNEQFF
j_call: TRBJ1-1; v_call: TRBV4-2; cdr3_aa: CASSQESSGRTEAFF
j_call: TRBJ2-1; v_call: TRBV5-4; cdr3_aa: CASNSLADLLYNEQFF
j_call: TRBJ2-7; v_call: TRBV5-1; cdr3_aa: CASSPLQGASYEQYF
j_call: TRBJ2-1; v_call: TRBV2; cdr3_aa: CASSGTSGSSYNEQFF
j_call: TRBJ2-3; v_call: TRBV27; cdr3_aa: CASGDTSTDTQYF
j_call: TRBJ2-7; v_call: TRBV5-6; cdr3_aa: CASSWGGRDEQYF
j_call: TRBJ1-4; v_call: TRBV15; cdr3_aa: CATSDGTGSEKLFF
j_call: TRBJ2-5; v_call: TRBV28; cdr3_aa: CASSSPLAGGGETQYF
j_call: TRBJ1-1; v_call: TRBV5-1; cdr3_aa: CASSQDRANTEAFF
j_call: TRBJ1-1; v_call: TRBV11-3; cdr3_aa: CASSFNRDTEAFF
j_call: TRBJ1-1; v_call: TRBV27; cdr3_aa: CASSFGANTEAFF
j_call: TRBJ2-6; v_call: TRBV28; cdr3_aa: CASSITVAGGANVLTF
j_call: TRBJ2-7; v_call: TRBV12-3/TRBV12-4; cdr3_aa: CASSLLSREQYF
j_call: TRBJ2-2; v_call: TRBV10-1; cdr3_aa: CASSGPTGGSDTGELFF
j_call: TRBJ2-1; v_call: TRBV10-1; cdr3_aa: CASSDGRVLGEQFF
j_call: TRBJ1-3; v_call: TRBV18; cdr3_aa: CASSSTGTVPTGSGNTIYF
j_call: TRBJ1-5; v_call: TRBV5-4; cdr3_aa: CASSFGTGVNQPQHF
j_call: TRBJ2-2; v_call: TRBV11-3; cdr3_aa: CASSSGTSGITGELFF
j_call: TRBJ2-3; v_call: TRBV5-6; cdr3_aa: CASSPGPSGASGSTQYF
j_call: TRBJ1-4; v_call: TRBV14; cdr3_aa: CASSQNSVVGKLFF
j_call: TRBJ2-5; v_call: TRBV10-3; cdr3_aa: CAIRTSGSGQETQYF
j_call: TRBJ2-1; v_call: TRBV25-1; cdr3_aa: CASSESDGRFYNEQFF
j_call: TRBJ1-6; v_call: TRBV2; cdr3_aa: CASSDRDSLGNSPLHF
j_call: TRBJ1-2; v_call: TRBV7-2; cdr3_aa: CASSPGRGYGYTF
j_call: TRBJ1-4; v_call: TRBV11-2; cdr3_aa: CASSLVPGPNEKLFF
j_call: TRBJ2-1; v_call: TRBV15; cdr3_aa: CATSRDRGLAGDNEQFF
j_call: TRBJ1-2; v_call: TRBV12-3/TRBV12-4; cdr3_aa: CASSFGTLYGYTF
j_call: TRBJ2-1; v_call: TRBV6-6; cdr3_aa: CASSYRTSEHNEQFF
j_call: TRBJ2-3; v_call: TRBV12-3/TRBV12-4; cdr3_aa: CASSPSSTDTQYF
j_call: TRBJ2-7; v_call: TRBV15; cdr3_aa: CATSRDRGPDEQYF
j_call: TRBJ2-3; v_call: TRBV11-2; cdr3_aa: CASSLVPTSGDTDTQYF
j_call: TRBJ2-2; v_call: TRBV7-3; cdr3_aa: CASSPTPGAGVTGELFF
j_call: TRBJ1-5; v_call: TRBV2; cdr3_aa: CASSEHHDRVNQPQHF
j_call: TRBJ1-4; v_call: TRBV5-1; cdr3_aa: CASSLDPGFIATNEKLFF
j_call: TRBJ2-1; v_call: TRBV7-3; cdr3_aa: CASSPTGAGNDEQFF
j_call: TRBJ2-1; v_call: TRBV19; cdr3_aa: CASHPGTGINEQFF
j_call: TRBJ2-3; v_call: TRBV19; cdr3_aa: CASSAGLAGGFGTQYF
j_call: TRBJ2-1; v_call: TRBV12-3/TRBV12-4; cdr3_aa: CASSLGTGVIF
j_call: TRBJ2-5; v_call: TRBV7-9; cdr3_aa: CASTTDPLAGWLETQYF
j_call: TRBJ2-1; v_call: TRBV27; cdr3_aa: CASSLDLARTNNEQFF
j_call: TRBJ2-4; v_call: TRBV29-1; cdr3_aa: CSVIGQGVMDIQYF
j_call: TRBJ1-1; v_call: TRBV6-6; cdr3_aa: CASSLPGGYAEAFF
j_call: TRBJ2-2; v_call: TRBV5-1; cdr3_aa: CASSLGLATGELFF
j_call: TRBJ2-1; v_call: TRBV28; cdr3_aa: CASEPGLAMVNEQFF
j_call: TRBJ2-7; v_call: TRBV28; cdr3_aa: CASESLGANYEQYF
j_call: TRBJ1-1; v_call: TRBV28; cdr3_aa: CASRSMNTEAFF
j_call: TRBJ1-6; v_call: TRBV2; cdr3_aa: CASTGDSENSPLHF
j_call: TRBJ2-5; v_call: TRBV11-2; cdr3_aa: CASGTGTLGETQYF
j_call: TRBJ2-1; v_call: TRBV7-2; cdr3_aa: CASSPEGTSGSGEQFF
j_call: TRBJ2-2; v_call: TRBV9; cdr3_aa: CASSGMGPRRRNTGELFF
j_call: TRBJ2-2; v_call: TRBV28; cdr3_aa: CASSPTGLAGIKKEELFF